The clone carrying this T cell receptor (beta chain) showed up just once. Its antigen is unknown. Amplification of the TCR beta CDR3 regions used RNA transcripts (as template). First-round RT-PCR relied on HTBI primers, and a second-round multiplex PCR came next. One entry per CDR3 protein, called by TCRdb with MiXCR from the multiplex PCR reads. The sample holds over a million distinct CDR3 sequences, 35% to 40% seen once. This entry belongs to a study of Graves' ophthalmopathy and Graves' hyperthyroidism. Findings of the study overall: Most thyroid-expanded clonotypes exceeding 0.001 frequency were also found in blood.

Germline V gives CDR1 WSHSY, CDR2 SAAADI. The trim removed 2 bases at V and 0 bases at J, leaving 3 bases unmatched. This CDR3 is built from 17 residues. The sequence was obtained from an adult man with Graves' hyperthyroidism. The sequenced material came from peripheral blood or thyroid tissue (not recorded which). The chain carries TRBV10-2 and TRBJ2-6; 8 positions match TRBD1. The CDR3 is CASSEDRGSSGANVLTF. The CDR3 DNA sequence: TGCGCCAGCAGTGAGGACAGGGGTAGCTCTGGGGCCAACGTCCTGACTTTC.